The table lists the clone carrying this TCR beta chain with a few counts. Its antigen is still unknown. Within the sample, other DNA sequences also encode this same CDR3. The data belong to a study of cytomegalovirus exposure and HLA in healthy donors. Overall study results and limits: Among TCR sequences, most were rare, though some public TCRs appeared in many donors. Among the CMV-associated chains, a few were confirmed in vitro as specific for CMV antigens. The study recorded over 150 TCR beta chains that were cytomegalovirus-associated.

An approximately 130-subject validation cohort, separate from the roughly 680-subject first cohort, supplied the donors. Clones were sequenced by immunoSEQ multiplex PCR, and TCRdb holds only the in-frame ones, with some missing. The table lists around 260,000 clones, 90% of them singletons, with 3% to 3.5% in the top ten. CDR3 length: 16 residues. The V end lost 0 bases, the J end lost 0 bases, and 12 bases lay between the germline ends. Germline-derived CDR1 and CDR2 are MNHEY and SMNVEV (reference sequence). The sequence derives from a young woman in good health and CMV-seronegative. Sequenced material: PBMCs. This sequence joins TRBV27 and TRBJ2-7; tentatively, D is TRBD2 (6 bases). The CDR3 coding sequence is TGTGCCAGCAGTTTATCGCGGGTCGGGAGCTCCTACGAGCAGTACTTC. It encodes CASSLSRVGSSYEQYF.